This T cell receptor beta chain stems from a study of lymphopenia after photon versus proton radiotherapy. Study-level points and caveats: Better survival with proton therapy was suggested as possible, not demonstrated. Post-nadir TCR diversity decline inversely tracked overall survival among those who died. Proton therapy kept repertoires fairly stable, unlike photons, which gained effector/memory cells. Oligoclonal CD8+ Temra expansion after nadir drove photon patients' diversity drop.

TCRdb keeps only in-frame clones here, not all; method: immunoSEQ multiplex PCR. This table holds around 150,000 clones, roughly nine tenths found once. Comment on this clone: What it binds is not known.

The sequence came from a man aged 50 to 60 with gastric cancer. Here the sequenced sample was peripheral blood, taken from a patient treated with photon-based radiotherapy.

CDR3 DNA sequence: TGTGCCTGGAGTGTAGGCTTCTCTGGAAACACCATATATTTT. It is translated as CAWSVGFSGNTIYF. The J gene is TRBJ1-3, the V gene TRBV30; D gene unclear. Trimming stripped 0 bases from V and 0 bases from J, with 6 bases between. The CDR3 extends over 14 amino acids. The germline V gene encodes CDR1 GTSNPN and CDR2 SVGIG (reference sequence).